Below are 27 T cell receptor beta chains sequenced from a single sample in a study of cytomegalovirus exposure and HLA in healthy donors. Sequencing used immunoSEQ multiplex PCR; TCRdb keeps in-frame clones, though not all of them. The sample lists about 280,000 clones; about 86% were seen once. The sequencing sample was made of PBMCs. These receptors all come from a woman aged 18-35 years in good health and CMV-seronegative.

The rearrangement joins TRBV6-1 to TRBJ2-1; 9 nucleotides match TRBD1. Germline loops: CDR1 MNHNS, CDR2 SASEGT. Germline trimming cut 8 bases from V and 7 bases from J; bases unmatched to any gene: 12. The CDR3 contains 15 residues. CDR3 residues: CASGQQGAFVNEQFF. The CDR3 DNA reads TGTGCCAGCGGACAACAGGGGGCCTTCGTGAATGAGCAGTTCTTC.

This chain joins TRBV29-1 and TRBJ1-2, with no clear D. V was pared by 3 bases and J by 4 bases, with 9 bases between. The CDR3 runs 12 residues. From germline, CDR1 is SQVTM and CDR2 ANQGSEA. CDR3 sequence (DNA): TGCAGCGTTGAGCGTCGACTCTATGGCTACACCTTC. Translating it yields CSVERRLYGYTF.

The CDR3 DNA follows: TGTGCCAGCAGTTTATCTCAGGGACTAGCGGCGGAGACCCAGTACTTC. Amino acid sequence: CASSLSQGLAAETQYF. This rearrangement joins TRBV28 to TRBJ2-5; TRBD2 aligns across 11 bases. CDR1 and CDR2 from the germline V gene are MDHEN and SYDVKM. J was trimmed by 5 bases and V by 1 base; bases with no gene match: 6. The CDR3 covers 16 residues.

This sequence joins TRBV10-3 and TRBJ1-3, with a possible D match to TRBD1 (6 bases). Trimming cost V 9 bases and J 0 bases, with 9 bases left between them. From germline, CDR1 is ENHRY and CDR2 SYGVKD. CDR3 length: 13 amino acids. The CDR3 is CAIQGSSGNTIYF. CDR3 DNA: TGTGCCATTCAGGGGAGCTCTGGAAACACCATATATTTT.

The CDR3 DNA sequence: TGTGCCAGCTCACCAAAGAGCAGCAATCAGCCCCAGCATTTT. Translation: CASSPKSSNQPQHF. The V call is TRBV18, the J call TRBJ1-5; D remains unclear. The CDR3 contains 14 residues. Germline CDR1 and CDR2: KGHSH and LQKENI. V lost 2 bases and J 1 base, leaving 6 bases between the germline ends.

The chain has TRBV9 and TRBJ2-3; tentatively, D is TRBD2 (6 bases). Germline lookup yields CDR1 SGDLS and CDR2 YYNGEE. The V gene lost 0 bases and the J gene lost 1 base, with 9 bases spanning the gap. This CDR3 has 15 amino acids. CDR3 nucleotides: TGTGCCAGCAGCGTAGGCGGGGCCCGCACAGATACGCAGTATTTT. Its translation: CASSVGGARTDTQYF.

The chain recombines TRBV5-1 with TRBJ1-1; 7 nucleotides agree with TRBD1. Germline V gene data show CDR1 as SGHRS and CDR2 as YFSETQ. With 0 bases clipped from V and 0 bases from J, the junction kept 2 bases outside the gene matches. CDR3 length: 15 residues. This chain's CDR3 is CASSLAGTVNTEAFF. The CDR3 DNA reads as TGCGCCAGCAGCTTGGCCGGGACAGTGAACACTGAAGCTTTCTTT.

The V and J genes are TRBV30 and TRBJ2-7; TRBD1 matches 7 bases. The CDR3 totals 14 residues. Germline trimming cut 4 bases from V and 0 bases from J; bases unmatched to any gene: 6. The germline V gene has CDR1 GTSNPN and CDR2 SVGIG (reference sequence). CDR3 sequence (DNA): TGTGCCTGGAATCCAGGGGGACCCTCCTACGAGCAGTACTTC. It is translated as CAWNPGGPSYEQYF.

The V and J genes are TRBV6-5 and TRBJ2-5; 8 nucleotides line up with TRBD2. The germline gives CDR1 MNHEY, CDR2 SVGAGI. The CDR3 spans 15 residues. With 0 bases clipped from V and 4 bases from J, the junction kept 4 bases outside the gene matches. The CDR3 region is CASSYSSGRGETQYF. For the CDR3, the DNA is TGTGCCAGCAGTTACTCGAGCGGGAGAGGAGAGACCCAGTACTTC.

In this sample, this clone turned up a few times. The V and J genes are TRBV28 and TRBJ1-2; weak D call: TRBD1 (5 bases). Trimming took off 6 bases at V and 4 bases at J, with 15 bases between the two ends. The germline V gene encodes CDR1 MDHEN and CDR2 SYDVKM. The length of the CDR3 is 14 residues. The CDR3 coding sequence is TGTGCCAGCAGGGTCGCGGGACGGCTCTATGGCTACACCTTC. Amino acids: CASRVAGRLYGYTF.

The rearrangement links TRBV27 to TRBJ1-5; a weak D match, TRBD1 (5 bases). CDR1 and CDR2 from the germline V gene are MNHEY and SMNVEV (reference sequence). Trimming removed 1 base at V and 6 bases at J, with 16 bases between. The CDR3 is 16 amino acids. DNA of the CDR3: TGTGCCAGCAGTTTATATTGGTCAGAAGGGGTTCAGCCCCAGCATTTT. It yields the protein CASSLYWSEGVQPQHF.

This chain joins TRBV6-5 and TRBJ2-7, with TRBD1 matching 9 bases. The CDR3 consists of 14 residues. Germline CDR1 is MNHEY and CDR2 is SVGAGI. Germline trimming cut 3 bases from V and 2 bases from J; bases unmatched to any gene: 2. The chain's CDR3 is CASSYGQGPYEQYF. In nucleotides, the CDR3 is TGTGCCAGCAGTTATGGACAGGGGCCCTACGAGCAGTACTTC.

The V and J genes are TRBV27 and TRBJ2-2; 7 bases line up with TRBD1. This CDR3 spans 15 amino acids. Germline CDR1 and CDR2: MNHEY and SMNVEV (reference sequence). The ends lost 3 bases at V and 1 base at J; junction bases unmatched: 2. CDR3 in amino acids: CASSLGQLNTGELFF. Here the CDR3 DNA reads TGTGCCAGCAGTTTGGGACAGCTGAACACCGGGGAGCTGTTTTTT.

This clone was recorded a few times. This rearrangement joins TRBV4-1 to TRBJ2-7; TRBD2 matches at 12 bases. Germline-derived CDR1 and CDR2 are MGHRA and YSYEKL. This CDR3 is 16 amino acids long. Trimming removed 1 base from V and 2 bases from J; junction bases left unmatched: 3. The CDR3 protein is CASSQGTSGTTYEQYF. As DNA, the CDR3 is TGCGCCAGCAGCCAAGGGACTAGCGGGACGACCTACGAGCAGTACTTC.

The gene calls are TRBV11-2 and TRBJ1-1; TRBD1 might be the D (6 bases). With 3 bases removed from V and 7 bases from J, the gap between germline ends came to 15 bases. The CDR3 extends over 14 amino acids. The germline CDR1 and CDR2 sequences are SGHAT and FQNNGV. The CDR3 region has the DNA TGTGCCAGCAGCTTGTGGGGACAAGAGAATGAAGCTTTCTTT. Encoded protein: CASSLWGQENEAFF.

The chain has TRBV28 and TRBJ2-1, with D perhaps TRBD2 (6 bases). V lost 8 bases, J lost 7 bases, and 12 bases lay in between. This CDR3 is 12 amino acids long. Germline values: CDR1 MDHEN, CDR2 SYDVKM. The CDR3: CASGGGLNEQFF. CDR3 coding DNA: TGTGCCAGCGGGGGAGGCTTGAATGAGCAGTTCTTC.

This sequence joins TRBV6-1 and TRBJ2-5, with D unclear. Trimming took off 7 bases at V and 1 base at J, with 7 bases between the two ends. CDR1 is MNHNS and CDR2 is SASEGT in the germline V gene. CDR3 length equals 12 residues. CDR3: CASMASQETQYF. The CDR3, as DNA: TGTGCCAGCATGGCCAGCCAAGAGACCCAGTACTTC.

In its sample, this clone was seen once. The rearrangement uses TRBV10-1 and TRBJ2-2; TRBD2 might be the D (6 bases). Germline CDR1 and CDR2: WNHNN and SYGVQD (reference sequence). Trimming left V 6 bases short and J 7 bases short, with 15 bases between. This CDR3 has 14 amino acids. The CDR3 loop is CASSPGRDGGELFF. The CDR3 DNA sequence: TGCGCCAGCAGCCCCGGGCGGGATGGCGGGGAGCTGTTTTTT.

V usage is TRBV10-2 and J usage is TRBJ2-5, with D possibly TRBD2 on 5 matching bases. CDR1 WSHSY and CDR2 SAAADI come from the germline V gene. The CDR3 spans 13 residues. V lost 2 bases, J lost 2 bases, and 6 bases lay in between. CDR3 DNA sequence: TGCGCCAGCAGTGAGCAGCGGCAAGAGACCCAGTACTTC. Its translation: CASSEQRQETQYF.

The CDR3 sequence: CASNEWVRDSSYEQYF. The CDR3 coding sequence is TGTGCCAGCAATGAATGGGTCCGGGACAGCTCCTACGAGCAGTACTTC. The genes are TRBV5-6 and TRBJ2-7, with 7 bases that match TRBD1. This CDR3 region has 16 residues. Looked up from germline, CDR1 is SGHDT and CDR2 is YYEEEE. J was trimmed by 0 bases and V by 6 bases; bases with no gene match: 12.

The chain carries TRBV2 and TRBJ1-6, with D unresolved. Germline V gene lookup returns CDR1 SNHLY and CDR2 FYNNEI. Deletions cut 2 bases from V and 0 bases from J, with 8 bases between. The CDR3 totals 16 residues. This chain's CDR3 is CASSELLSSYNSPLHF. The CDR3 DNA reads as TGTGCCAGCAGTGAATTGCTCAGCTCCTATAATTCACCCCTCCACTTT.

The chain uses TRBV27 and TRBJ2-1; 9 bases are shared with TRBD2. With V trimmed by 1 base and J by 1 base, 8 bases remained unmatched. The CDR3 is 18 residues long. CDR1 is MNHEY, CDR2 SMNVEV, per germline (reference sequence). The CDR3 nucleotides read TGTGCCAGCAGTTTATGGAGGTTTAGCGGGAGTTCCTACAATGAGCAGTTCTTC. It translates to CASSLWRFSGSSYNEQFF.

This sequence joins TRBV11-2 and TRBJ2-1; 8 bases agree with TRBD2. Trimming took 8 bases from V and 2 from J; bases not matched to a gene: 11. CDR1 and CDR2 (germline): SGHAT, FQNNGV. The CDR3 loop spans 16 amino acids. In nucleotides, the CDR3 is TGTGCCAGCTCCCGGGGGGGTAGCCCCACCTACAATGAGCAGTTCTTC. Encoded protein: CASSRGGSPTYNEQFF. Complete variable domain (other parts from reference TRBV11-2 and TRBJ2-1): EAGVAQSPRYKIIEKRQSVAFWCNPISGHATLYWYQQILGQGPKLLIQFQNNGVVDDSQLPKDRFSAERLKGVDSTLKIQPAKLEDSAVYLCASSRGGSPTYNEQFFGPGTRLTVL.

The chain has TRBV4-1 and TRBJ2-1; 7 bases line up with TRBD2. This CDR3 is 14 amino acids long. V dropped 3 bases and J dropped 10; count of bases not matched to a gene: 9. The germline gives CDR1 MGHRA, CDR2 YSYEKL. CDR3 DNA sequence: TGCGCCAGCAGCCAGATCCCACGGGAGGAAGAGCAGTTCTTC. Translating gives CASSQIPREEEQFF.

This clone was seen more than once but under ten times. V is TRBV27 and J is TRBJ1-2; the match to TRBD1 covers 7 bases. The junction had 5 bases not matched to a gene; V was cut back by 5 bases and J by 5 bases. Per the germline V gene, CDR1 is MNHEY and CDR2 is SMNVEV (reference sequence). This CDR3 region has 13 residues. CDR3 nucleotides: TGTGCCAGCAGTCCGACAGGGAAATATGGCTACACCTTC. Translating gives CASSPTGKYGYTF.

The J gene is TRBJ2-1, the V gene TRBV5-6; TRBD2 matches at 10 bases. The CDR3 sequence is 15 residues long. V lost 4 bases and J lost 6; bases outside the gene matches: 7. Germline V gene data show CDR1 as SGHDT and CDR2 as YYEEEE. CDR3 nucleotides: TGTGCCAGCAGCCCCCTAGCGGGAGCCACCAATGAGCAGTTCTTC. Protein: CASSPLAGATNEQFF.

This clone was seen a handful of times. This chain connects TRBV7-9 to TRBJ2-3; TRBD2 agrees at 10 bases. Per the germline V gene, CDR1 is SEHNR and CDR2 is FQNEAQ (reference sequence). Unmatched junction bases numbered 7, after V lost 4 bases and J lost 3 bases. There are 16 residues in the CDR3. The CDR3 nucleotides are TGTGCCAGCAGCTCCGCCGGGACTAGCGCAACAGATACGCAGTATTTT. It is translated as CASSSAGTSATDTQYF.